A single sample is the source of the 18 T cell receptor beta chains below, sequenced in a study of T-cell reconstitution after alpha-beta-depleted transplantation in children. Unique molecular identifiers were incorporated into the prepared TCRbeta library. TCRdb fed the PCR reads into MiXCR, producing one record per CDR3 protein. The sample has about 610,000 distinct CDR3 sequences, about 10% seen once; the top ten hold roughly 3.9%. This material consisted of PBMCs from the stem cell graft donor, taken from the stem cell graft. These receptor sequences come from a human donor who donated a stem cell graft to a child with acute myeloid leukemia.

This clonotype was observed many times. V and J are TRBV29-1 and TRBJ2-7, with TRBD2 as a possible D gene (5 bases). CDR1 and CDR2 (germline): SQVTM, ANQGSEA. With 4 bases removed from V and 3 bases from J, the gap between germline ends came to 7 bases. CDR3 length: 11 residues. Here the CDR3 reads CSVGRDYEQYF. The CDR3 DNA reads TGCAGCGTTGGCCGGGACTACGAGCAGTACTTC.

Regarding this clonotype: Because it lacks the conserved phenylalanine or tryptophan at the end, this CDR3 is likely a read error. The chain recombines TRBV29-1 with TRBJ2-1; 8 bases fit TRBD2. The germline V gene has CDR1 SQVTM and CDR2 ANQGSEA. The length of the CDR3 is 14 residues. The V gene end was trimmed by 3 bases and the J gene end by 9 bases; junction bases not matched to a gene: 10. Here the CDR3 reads CSVDSSGSSGEQFV. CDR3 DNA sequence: TGCAGCGTTGACTCGAGCGGGAGTAGTGGTGAGCAGTTCGTC.

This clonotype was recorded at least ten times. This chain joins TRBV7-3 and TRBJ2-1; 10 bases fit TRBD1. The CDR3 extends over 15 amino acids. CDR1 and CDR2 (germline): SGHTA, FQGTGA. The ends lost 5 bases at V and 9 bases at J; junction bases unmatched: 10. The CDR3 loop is CASSATGTGAREQFF. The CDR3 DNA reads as TGTGCCAGCAGCGCGACCGGGACAGGGGCTCGTGAGCAGTTCTTC. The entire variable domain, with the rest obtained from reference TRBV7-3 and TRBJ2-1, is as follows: GAGVSQTPSNKVTEKGKYVELRCDPISGHTALYWYRQSLGQGPEFLIYFQGTGAADDSGLPNDRFFAVRPEGSVSTLKIQRTERGDSAVYLCASSATGTGAREQFFGPGTRLTVL.

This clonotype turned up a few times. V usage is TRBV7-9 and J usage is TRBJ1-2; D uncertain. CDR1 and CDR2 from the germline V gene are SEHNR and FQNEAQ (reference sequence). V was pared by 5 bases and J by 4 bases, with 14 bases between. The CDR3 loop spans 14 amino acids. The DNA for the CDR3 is TGTGCCAGCAGCCCAGTAGCGGAGCCCTATGGCTACACCTTC. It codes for CASSPVAEPYGYTF.

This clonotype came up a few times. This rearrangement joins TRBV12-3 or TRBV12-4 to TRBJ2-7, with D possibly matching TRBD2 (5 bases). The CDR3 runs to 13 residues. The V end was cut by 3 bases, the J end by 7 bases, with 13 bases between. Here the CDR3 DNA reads TGTGCCAGCAGTTTCGTCCGGGGTGAAGAGCAGTACTTC. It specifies CASSFVRGEEQYF.

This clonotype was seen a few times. The CDR3 bases are TGTGCCATCGATGGGAACACCGGGGAGCTGTTTTTT. The encoded protein is CAIDGNTGELFF. The chain is built from TRBV10-3 and TRBJ2-2; D is unclear. This CDR3 has 12 amino acids. V was trimmed by 8 bases and J by 1 base, leaving 5 bases between them. The germline CDR1 and CDR2 sequences are ENHRY and SYGVKD.

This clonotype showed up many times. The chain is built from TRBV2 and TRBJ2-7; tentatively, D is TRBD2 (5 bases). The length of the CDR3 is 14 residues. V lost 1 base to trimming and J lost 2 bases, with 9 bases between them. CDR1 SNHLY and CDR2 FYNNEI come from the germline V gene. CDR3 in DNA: TGTGCCAGCAGTGAAGGGGAGTATACCTACGAGCAGTACTTC. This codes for CASSEGEYTYEQYF.

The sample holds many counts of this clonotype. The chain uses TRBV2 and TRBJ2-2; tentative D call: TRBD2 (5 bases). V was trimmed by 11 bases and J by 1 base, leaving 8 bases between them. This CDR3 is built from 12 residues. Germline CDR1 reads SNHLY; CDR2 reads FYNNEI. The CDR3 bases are TGTGCCGGTCGGGGGAACACCGGGGAGCTGTTTTTT. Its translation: CAGRGNTGELFF.

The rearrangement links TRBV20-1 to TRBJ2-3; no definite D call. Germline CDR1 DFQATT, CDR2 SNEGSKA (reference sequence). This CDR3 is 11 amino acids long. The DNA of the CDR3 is TGCGCGTCTGGGGGCACAGATACGCAGTATTTT. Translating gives CASGGTDTQYF.

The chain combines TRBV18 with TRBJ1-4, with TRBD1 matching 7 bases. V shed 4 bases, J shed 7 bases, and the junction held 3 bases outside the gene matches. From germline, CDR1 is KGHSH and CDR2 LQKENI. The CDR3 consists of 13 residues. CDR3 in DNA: TGTGCCAGCTCACAAGACAGGGTTGAAAAACTGTTTTTT. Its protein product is CASSQDRVEKLFF.

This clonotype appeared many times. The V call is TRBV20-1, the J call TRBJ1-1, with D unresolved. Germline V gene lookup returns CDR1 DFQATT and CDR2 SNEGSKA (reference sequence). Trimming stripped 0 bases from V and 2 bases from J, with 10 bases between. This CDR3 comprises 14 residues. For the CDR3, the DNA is TGCAGTGCTAGAGACAGTGACTTAAACACTGAAGCTTTCTTT. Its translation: CSARDSDLNTEAFF.

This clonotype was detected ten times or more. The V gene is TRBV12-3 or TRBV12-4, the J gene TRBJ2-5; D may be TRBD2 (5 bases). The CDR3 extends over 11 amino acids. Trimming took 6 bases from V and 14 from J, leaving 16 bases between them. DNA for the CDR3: TGTGCCAGCAGCGTGGGGAGCACAAGCTACTTC. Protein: CASSVGSTSYF.

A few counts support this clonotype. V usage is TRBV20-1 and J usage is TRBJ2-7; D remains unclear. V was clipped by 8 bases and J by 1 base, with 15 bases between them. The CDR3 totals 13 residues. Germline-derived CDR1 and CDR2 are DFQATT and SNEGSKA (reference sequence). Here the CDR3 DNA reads TGCAGTTTGGCCGGGCCCCATTCCTACGAGCAGTACTTC. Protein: CSLAGPHSYEQYF.

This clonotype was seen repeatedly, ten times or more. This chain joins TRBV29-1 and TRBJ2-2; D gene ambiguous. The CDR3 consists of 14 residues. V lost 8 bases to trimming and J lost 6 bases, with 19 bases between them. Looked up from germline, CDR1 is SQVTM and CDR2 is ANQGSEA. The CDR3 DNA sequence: TGCAGCATAAGACGGGTCTTGGGCCCCGGGGAGCTGTTTTTT. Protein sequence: CSIRRVLGPGELFF.

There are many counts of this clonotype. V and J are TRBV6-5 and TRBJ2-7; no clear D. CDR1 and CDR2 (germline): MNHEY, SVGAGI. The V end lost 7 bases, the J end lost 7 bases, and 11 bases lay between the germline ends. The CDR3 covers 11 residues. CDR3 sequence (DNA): TGTGCCAGCACCAGTTTGGGTGAGCAGTACTTC. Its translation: CASTSLGEQYF.

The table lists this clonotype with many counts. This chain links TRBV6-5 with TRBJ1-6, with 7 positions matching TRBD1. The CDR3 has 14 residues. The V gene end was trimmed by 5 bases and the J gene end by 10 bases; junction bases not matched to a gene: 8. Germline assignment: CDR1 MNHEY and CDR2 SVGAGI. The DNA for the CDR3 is TGTGCCAGCAGTCGGAGACAGGGAGGGTCACCCCTCCACTTT. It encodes CASSRRQGGSPLHF.

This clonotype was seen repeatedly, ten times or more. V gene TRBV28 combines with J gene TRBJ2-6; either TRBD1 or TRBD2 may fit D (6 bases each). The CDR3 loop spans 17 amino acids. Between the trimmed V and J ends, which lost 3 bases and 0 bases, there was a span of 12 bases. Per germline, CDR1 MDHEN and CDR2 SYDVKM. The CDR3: CASSLPGGHSGANVLTF. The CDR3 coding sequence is TGTGCCAGCAGTTTGCCCGGGGGACACTCTGGGGCCAACGTCCTGACTTTC.

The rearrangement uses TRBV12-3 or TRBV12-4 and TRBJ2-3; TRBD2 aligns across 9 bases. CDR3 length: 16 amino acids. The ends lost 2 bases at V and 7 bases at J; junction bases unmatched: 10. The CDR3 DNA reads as TGTGCCAGCAGTTTACGACCGGGACTAGCCGGTAATACGCAGTATTTT. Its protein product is CASSLRPGLAGNTQYF.